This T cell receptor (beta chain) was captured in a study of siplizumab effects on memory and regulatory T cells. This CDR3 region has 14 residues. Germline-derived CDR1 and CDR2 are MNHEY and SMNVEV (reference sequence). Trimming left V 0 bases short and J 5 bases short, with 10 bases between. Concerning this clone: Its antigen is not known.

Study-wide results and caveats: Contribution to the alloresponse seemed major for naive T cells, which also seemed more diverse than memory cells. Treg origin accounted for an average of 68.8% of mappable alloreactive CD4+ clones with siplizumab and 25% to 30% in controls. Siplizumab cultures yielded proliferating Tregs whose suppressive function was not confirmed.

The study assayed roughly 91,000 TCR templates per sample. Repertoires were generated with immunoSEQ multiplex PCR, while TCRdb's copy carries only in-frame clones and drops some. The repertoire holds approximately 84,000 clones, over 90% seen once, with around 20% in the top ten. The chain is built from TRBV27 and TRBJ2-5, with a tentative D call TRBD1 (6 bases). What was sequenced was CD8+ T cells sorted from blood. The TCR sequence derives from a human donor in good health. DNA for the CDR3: TGTGCCAGCAGTTTATCACTTAGGGGGGAGACCCAGTACTTC. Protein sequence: CASSLSLRGETQYF.